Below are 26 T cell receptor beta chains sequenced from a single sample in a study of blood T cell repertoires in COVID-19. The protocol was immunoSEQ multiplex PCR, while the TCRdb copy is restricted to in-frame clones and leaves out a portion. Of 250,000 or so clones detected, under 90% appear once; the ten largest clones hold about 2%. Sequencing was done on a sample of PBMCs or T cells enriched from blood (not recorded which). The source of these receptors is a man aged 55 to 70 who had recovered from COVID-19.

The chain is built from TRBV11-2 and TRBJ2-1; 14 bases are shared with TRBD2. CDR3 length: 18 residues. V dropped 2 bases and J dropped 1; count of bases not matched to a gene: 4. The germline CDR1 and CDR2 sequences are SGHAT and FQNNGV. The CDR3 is CASSLIGLAGGSYNEQFF. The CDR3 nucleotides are TGTGCCAGCAGCTTAATAGGACTAGCGGGGGGTTCCTACAATGAGCAGTTCTTC.

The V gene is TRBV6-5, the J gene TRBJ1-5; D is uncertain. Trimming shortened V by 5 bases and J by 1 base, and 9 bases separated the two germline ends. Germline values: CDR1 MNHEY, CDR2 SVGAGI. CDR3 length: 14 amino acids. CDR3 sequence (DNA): TGTGCCAGCAGTCCCTTGAGGAGCAATCAGCCCCAGCATTTT. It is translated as CASSPLRSNQPQHF.

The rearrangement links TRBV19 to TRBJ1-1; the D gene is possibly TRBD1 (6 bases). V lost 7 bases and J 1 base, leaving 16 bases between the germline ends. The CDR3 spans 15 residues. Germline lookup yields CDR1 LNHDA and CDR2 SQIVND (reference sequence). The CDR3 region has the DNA TGTGCCAGTAACATCGGGGGGGCTAGGAACACTGAAGCTTTCTTT. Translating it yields CASNIGGARNTEAFF. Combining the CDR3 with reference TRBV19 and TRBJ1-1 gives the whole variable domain DGGITQSPKYLFRKEGQNVTLSCEQNLNHDAMYWYRQDPGQGLRLIYYSQIVNDFQKGDIAEGYSVSREKKESFPLTVTSAQKNPTAFYLCASNIGGARNTEAFFGQGTRLTVV.

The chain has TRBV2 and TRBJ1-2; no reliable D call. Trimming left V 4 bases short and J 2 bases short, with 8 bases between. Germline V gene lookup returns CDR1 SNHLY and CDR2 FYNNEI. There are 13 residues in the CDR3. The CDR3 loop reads CASSVSLNYGYTF. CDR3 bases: TGTGCCAGCAGTGTCAGTTTAAACTATGGCTACACCTTC.

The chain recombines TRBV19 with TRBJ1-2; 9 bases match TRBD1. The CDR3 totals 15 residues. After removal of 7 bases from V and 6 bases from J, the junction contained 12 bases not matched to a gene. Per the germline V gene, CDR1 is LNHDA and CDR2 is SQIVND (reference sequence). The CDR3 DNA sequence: TGTGCCAGTAAACTATACGGGACAGGGCTCGATGGCTACACCTTC. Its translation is CASKLYGTGLDGYTF.

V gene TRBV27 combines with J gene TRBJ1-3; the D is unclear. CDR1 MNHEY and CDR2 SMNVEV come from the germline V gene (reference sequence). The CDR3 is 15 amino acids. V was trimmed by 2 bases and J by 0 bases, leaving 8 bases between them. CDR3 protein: CASSLKWPSGNTIYF. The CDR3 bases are TGTGCCAGCAGTTTAAAGTGGCCCTCTGGAAACACCATATATTTT.

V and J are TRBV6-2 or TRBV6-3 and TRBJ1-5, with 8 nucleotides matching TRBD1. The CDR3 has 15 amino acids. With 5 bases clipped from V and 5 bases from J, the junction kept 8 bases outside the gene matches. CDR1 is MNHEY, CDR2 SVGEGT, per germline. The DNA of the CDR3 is TGTGCCAGCAGTCAACGTTTGACAGGGGATCAGCCCCAGCATTTT. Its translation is CASSQRLTGDQPQHF.

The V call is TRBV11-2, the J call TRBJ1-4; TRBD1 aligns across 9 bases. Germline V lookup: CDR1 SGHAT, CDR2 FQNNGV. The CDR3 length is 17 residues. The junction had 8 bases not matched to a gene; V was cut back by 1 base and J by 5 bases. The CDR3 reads CASSLGPPGQGNEKLFF. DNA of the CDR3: TGTGCCAGCAGCTTAGGACCTCCCGGACAGGGGAATGAAAAACTGTTTTTT.

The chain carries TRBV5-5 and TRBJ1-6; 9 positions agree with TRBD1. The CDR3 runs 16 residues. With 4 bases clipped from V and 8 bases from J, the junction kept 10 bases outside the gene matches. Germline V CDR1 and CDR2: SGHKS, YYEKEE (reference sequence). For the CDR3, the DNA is TGTGCCAGCAGCAGTGGTGGGTGGGACAGGGATTCACCCCTCCACTTT. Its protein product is CASSSGGWDRDSPLHF.

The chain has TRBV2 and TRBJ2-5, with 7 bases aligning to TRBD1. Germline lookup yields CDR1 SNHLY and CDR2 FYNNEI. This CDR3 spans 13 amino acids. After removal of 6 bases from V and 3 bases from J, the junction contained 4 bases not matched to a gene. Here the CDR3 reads CASSRDSKETQYF. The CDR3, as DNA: TGTGCCAGCAGCAGGGACAGTAAAGAGACCCAGTACTTC.

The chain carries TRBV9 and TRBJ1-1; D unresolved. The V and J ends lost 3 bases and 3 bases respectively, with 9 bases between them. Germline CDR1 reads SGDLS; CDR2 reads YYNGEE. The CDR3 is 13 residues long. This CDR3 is CASSAGWDTEAFF. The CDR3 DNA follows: TGTGCCAGCAGCGCGGGGTGGGACACTGAAGCTTTCTTT. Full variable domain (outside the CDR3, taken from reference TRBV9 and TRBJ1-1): DSGVTQTPKHLITATGQRVTLRCSPRSGDLSVYWYQQSLDQGLQFLIQYYNGEERAKGNILERFSAQQFPDLHSELNLSSLELGDSALYFCASSAGWDTEAFFGQGTRLTVV.

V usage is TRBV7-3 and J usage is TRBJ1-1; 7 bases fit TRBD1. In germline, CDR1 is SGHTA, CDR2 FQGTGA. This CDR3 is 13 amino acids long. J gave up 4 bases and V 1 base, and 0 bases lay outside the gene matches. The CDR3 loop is CASSLNRGTEAFF. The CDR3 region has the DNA TGTGCCAGCAGCTTAAACAGGGGCACTGAAGCTTTCTTT.

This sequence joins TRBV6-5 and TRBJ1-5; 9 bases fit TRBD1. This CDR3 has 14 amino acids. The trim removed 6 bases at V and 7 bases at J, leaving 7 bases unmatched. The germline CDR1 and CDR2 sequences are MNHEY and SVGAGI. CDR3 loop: CASSTRDRVQPQHF. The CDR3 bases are TGTGCCAGCAGCACCCGGGACAGGGTCCAGCCCCAGCATTTT.

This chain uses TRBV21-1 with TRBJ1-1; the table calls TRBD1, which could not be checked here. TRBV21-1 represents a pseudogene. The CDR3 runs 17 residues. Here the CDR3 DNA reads TGTGCCAGCAGCAAAACCAGGCCCGGGACAGGGTTGACTGAAGCTTTCTTT. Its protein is CASSKTRPGTGLTEAFF.

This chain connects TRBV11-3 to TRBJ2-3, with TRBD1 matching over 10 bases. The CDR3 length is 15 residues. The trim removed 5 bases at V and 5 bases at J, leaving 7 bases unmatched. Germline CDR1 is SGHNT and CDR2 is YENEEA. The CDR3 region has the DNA TGTGCCAGCAGCAAAGGGACAGGGGAGGAAGATACGCAGTATTTT. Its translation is CASSKGTGEEDTQYF.

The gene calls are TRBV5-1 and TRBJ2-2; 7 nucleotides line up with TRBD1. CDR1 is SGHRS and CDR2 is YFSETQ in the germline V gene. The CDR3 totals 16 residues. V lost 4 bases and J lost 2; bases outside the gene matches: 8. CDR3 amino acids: CASSVYRDSNTGELFF. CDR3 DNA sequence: TGCGCCAGCAGCGTATACCGGGACAGCAACACCGGGGAGCTGTTTTTT.

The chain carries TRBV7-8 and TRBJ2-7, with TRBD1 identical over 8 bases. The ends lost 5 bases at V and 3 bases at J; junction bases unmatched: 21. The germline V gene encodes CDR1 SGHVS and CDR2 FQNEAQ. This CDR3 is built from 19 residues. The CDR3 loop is CASSKRARGRLPDGYEQYF. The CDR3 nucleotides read TGTGCCAGCAGCAAACGGGCCAGGGGGCGACTCCCAGATGGCTACGAGCAGTACTTC.

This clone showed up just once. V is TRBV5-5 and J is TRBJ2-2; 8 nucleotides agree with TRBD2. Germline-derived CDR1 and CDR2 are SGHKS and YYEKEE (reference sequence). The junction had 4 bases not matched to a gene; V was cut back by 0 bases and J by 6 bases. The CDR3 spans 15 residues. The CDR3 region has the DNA TGTGCCAGCAGCTTGGAGGTGCGGGGGGCCGGGGAGCTGTTTTTT. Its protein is CASSLEVRGAGELFF. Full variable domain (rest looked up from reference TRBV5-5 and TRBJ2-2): DAGVTQSPTHLIKTRGQQVTLRCSPISGHKSVSWYQQVLGQGPQFIFQYYEKEERGRGNFPDRFSARQFPNYSSELNVNALLLGDSALYLCASSLEVRGAGELFFGEGSRLTVL.

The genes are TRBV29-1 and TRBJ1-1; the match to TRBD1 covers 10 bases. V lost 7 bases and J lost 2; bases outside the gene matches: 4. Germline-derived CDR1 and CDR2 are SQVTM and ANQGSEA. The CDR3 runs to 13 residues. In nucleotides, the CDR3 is TGCAGCGCATCGACAGGGGGCAACACTGAAGCTTTCTTT. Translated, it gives CSASTGGNTEAFF.

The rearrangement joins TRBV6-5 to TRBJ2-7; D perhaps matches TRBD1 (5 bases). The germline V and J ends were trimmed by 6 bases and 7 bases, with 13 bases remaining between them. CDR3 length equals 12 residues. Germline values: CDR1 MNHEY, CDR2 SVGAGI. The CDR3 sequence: CASRKGKHEQYF. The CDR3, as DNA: TGTGCCAGCAGGAAGGGGAAACATGAGCAGTACTTC.

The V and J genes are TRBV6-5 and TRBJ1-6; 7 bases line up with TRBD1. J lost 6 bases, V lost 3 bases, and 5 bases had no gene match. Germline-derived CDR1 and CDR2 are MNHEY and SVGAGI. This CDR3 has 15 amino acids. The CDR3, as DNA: TGTGCCAGCAGTTATAGGACAGGTCGTAATTCACCCCTCCACTTT. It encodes CASSYRTGRNSPLHF.

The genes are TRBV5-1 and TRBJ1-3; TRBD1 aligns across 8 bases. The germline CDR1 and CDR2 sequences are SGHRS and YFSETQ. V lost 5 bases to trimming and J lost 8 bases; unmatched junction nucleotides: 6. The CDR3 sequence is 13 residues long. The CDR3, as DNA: TGCGCCAGCAGACCAGGACAGGGAGACACCATATATTTT. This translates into CASRPGQGDTIYF.

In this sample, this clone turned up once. The CDR3 here is CASSLQQGVNYEQYF. The DNA of the CDR3 is TGTGCCAGCAGCTTACAGCAGGGCGTTAATTACGAGCAGTACTTC. The rearrangement links TRBV7-6 to TRBJ2-7, with D tentatively TRBD1 (5 bases). Trimming removed 2 bases at V and 4 bases at J, with 15 bases between. The CDR3 has 15 residues. Germline assignment: CDR1 SGHVS and CDR2 FNYEAQ.

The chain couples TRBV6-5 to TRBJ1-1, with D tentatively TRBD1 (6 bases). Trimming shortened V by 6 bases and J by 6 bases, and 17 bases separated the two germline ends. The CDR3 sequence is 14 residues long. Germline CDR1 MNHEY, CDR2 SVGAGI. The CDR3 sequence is CASRTGTHRAEAFF. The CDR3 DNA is TGTGCCAGCAGAACCGGGACACACCGAGCTGAAGCTTTCTTT.

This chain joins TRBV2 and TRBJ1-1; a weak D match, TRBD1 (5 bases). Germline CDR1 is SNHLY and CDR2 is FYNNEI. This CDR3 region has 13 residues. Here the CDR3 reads CATVGNFNTEAFF. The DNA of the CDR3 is TGTGCGACAGTGGGTAATTTTAACACTGAAGCTTTCTTT. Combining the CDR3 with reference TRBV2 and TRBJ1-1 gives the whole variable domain EPEVTQTPSHQVTQMGQEVILRCVPISNHLYFYWYRQILGQKVEFLVSFYNNEISEKSEIFDDQFSVERPDGSNFTLKIRSTKLEDSAMYFCATVGNFNTEAFFGQGTRLTVV.

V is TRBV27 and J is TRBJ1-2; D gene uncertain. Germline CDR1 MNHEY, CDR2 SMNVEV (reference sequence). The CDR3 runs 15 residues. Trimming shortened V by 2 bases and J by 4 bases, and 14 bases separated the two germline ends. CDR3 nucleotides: TGTGCCAGCAGTTTAAACAGCCCAGGTGCCTATGGCTACACCTTC. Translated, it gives CASSLNSPGAYGYTF.